Below, 14 T cell receptor beta chains from the same sample are listed, as sequenced in a study of blood T cell repertoires in COVID-19. Profiling relied on immunoSEQ multiplex PCR, and the TCRdb table lists in-frame clones only, not all of them. The table shows around 210,000 clones, with around three quarters occurring only once. The sequencing sample was made of peripheral blood. These receptors all come from a woman in her seventies with acute or convalescent COVID-19.

The chain combines TRBV28 with TRBJ1-4, with TRBD1 matching over 11 bases. CDR1 and CDR2 (germline): MDHEN, SYDVKM. With V trimmed by 6 bases and J by 0 bases, 3 bases remained unmatched. The CDR3 is made up of 16 amino acids. CDR3 sequence (DNA): TGTGCCAGCAGCGGACAGGGGGCAGCAACTAATGAAAAACTGTTTTTT. This encodes CASSGQGAATNEKLFF.

This clone showed up just once. The chain employs TRBV11-2 and TRBJ2-5, with D unresolved. In germline, CDR1 is SGHAT, CDR2 FQNNGV. Trimming pared 2 bases from V and 5 bases from J, leaving 9 bases between. The CDR3 runs to 13 residues. Written as DNA, the CDR3 is TGTGCCAGCAGCTTATCAGTATGGGAGACCCAGTACTTC. Translated, it gives CASSLSVWETQYF.

This clone was detected once. The J gene is TRBJ1-2, the V gene TRBV3-1 (or the pseudogene TRBV3-2); D ambiguous. The CDR3 totals 16 residues. Germline CDR1 is LGHDT and CDR2 is YNNKEL (reference sequence). V lost 1 base and J lost 3, with 15 bases in between. CDR3 DNA: TGTGCCAGCAGCCAAGGGCGGGTCCTTTTCGACTATGGCTACACCTTC. Amino acid sequence: CASSQGRVLFDYGYTF.

V gene TRBV2 combines with J gene TRBJ2-7, with TRBD2 matching over 12 bases. J was trimmed by 2 bases and V by 3 bases; bases with no gene match: 2. The CDR3 contains 15 residues. Per the germline V gene, CDR1 is SNHLY and CDR2 is FYNNEI. The CDR3 protein is CASSDRTSGTYEQYF. The CDR3 DNA reads TGTGCCAGCAGTGACCGGACTAGCGGGACCTACGAGCAGTACTTC.

The rearrangement joins TRBV24-1 to TRBJ1-1; TRBD1 matches at 8 bases. CDR3 length equals 14 residues. Germline lookup yields CDR1 KGHDR and CDR2 SFDVKD. Unmatched junction bases numbered 8, after V lost 7 bases and J lost 5 bases. CDR3 bases: TGTGCCACCAGGGCCCCAGGGGGCCGGACTGAAGCTTTCTTT. This sequence encodes CATRAPGGRTEAFF.

The genes are TRBV7-3 and TRBJ2-3, with a possible D match to TRBD2 (5 bases). The CDR3 covers 15 residues. Germline loops: CDR1 SGHTA, CDR2 FQGTGA. Trimming stripped 2 bases from V and 0 bases from J, with 9 bases between. The CDR3 region has the DNA TGTGCCAGCAGCTTATTTAGCGCTAGCACAGATACGCAGTATTTT. It specifies CASSLFSASTDTQYF.

The gene calls are TRBV3-1 (or the pseudogene TRBV3-2) and TRBJ2-1, with 8 bases lining up with TRBD1. The germline V gene has CDR1 LGHDT and CDR2 YNNKEL (reference sequence). Trimming cost V 6 bases and J 4 bases; bases outside gene matches: 5. The CDR3 is made up of 14 amino acids. CDR3 in DNA: TGTGCCAGCAGGGGACAGGTCTCTTACAATGAGCAGTTCTTC. Its translation: CASRGQVSYNEQFF.

The chain combines TRBV9 with TRBJ2-7; 10 nucleotides line up with TRBD2. The V gene end was trimmed by 0 bases and the J gene end by 7 bases; junction bases not matched to a gene: 10. The germline CDR1 and CDR2 sequences are SGDLS and YYNGEE. The CDR3 sequence is 16 residues long. CDR3 sequence reads: CASSVGGLAGVWEQYF. CDR3 nucleotide sequence: TGTGCCAGCAGCGTAGGAGGGCTAGCGGGAGTCTGGGAGCAGTACTTC.

The CDR3 nucleotides are TGTGCCAGCGGACAGGGCAATCAGCCCCAGCATTTT. Its translation: CASGQGNQPQHF. This rearrangement joins TRBV7-9 to TRBJ1-5; 7 nucleotides line up with TRBD1. CDR1 SEHNR and CDR2 FQNEAQ come from the germline V gene (reference sequence). This CDR3 contains 12 residues. V lost 8 bases and J lost 2; bases outside the gene matches: 0.

This clone was picked up one time. The chain is built from TRBV18 and TRBJ2-7; 7 positions match TRBD2. This CDR3 has 15 residues. Germline V CDR1 and CDR2: KGHSH, LQKENI. The ends lost 3 bases at V and 3 bases at J; junction bases unmatched: 8. The CDR3 sequence is CASSPVFTSDYEQYF. In DNA form, the CDR3 reads TGTGCCAGCTCACCCGTTTTTACTAGCGACTACGAGCAGTACTTC. Full variable domain (missing parts from reference TRBV18 and TRBJ2-7): NAGVMQNPRHLVRRRGQEARLRCSPMKGHSHVYWYRQLPEEGLKFMVYLQKENIIDESGMPKERFSAEFPKEGPSILRIQQVVRGDSAAYFCASSPVFTSDYEQYFGPGTRLTVT.

The chain recombines TRBV27 with TRBJ2-7, with 13 bases matching TRBD2. This CDR3 spans 15 amino acids. Trimming at V came to 6 bases and at J to 2 bases, leaving 4 bases not matched to a gene. Germline assignment: CDR1 MNHEY and CDR2 SMNVEV (reference sequence). The CDR3, as DNA: TGTGCCAGCAGGAGGGGACTAGCGGGACCCTACGAGCAGTACTTC. Its translation: CASRRGLAGPYEQYF.

The rearrangement joins TRBV19 to TRBJ2-1; possible D gene TRBD2, 7 bases. The CDR3 is 16 residues long. The V gene's germline CDR1 is LNHDA and CDR2 SQIVND (reference sequence). V was pared by 6 bases and J by 2 bases, with 17 bases between. The DNA of the CDR3 is TGTGCCAGTAGCGAGGGGGACTACAGAGCCTACAATGAGCAGTTCTTC. Protein: CASSEGDYRAYNEQFF.

The rearrangement links TRBV30 to TRBJ1-3; maybe TRBD1 (5 bases). Between the trimmed V and J ends, which lost 5 bases and 0 bases, there was a span of 11 bases. Per germline, CDR1 GTSNPN and CDR2 SVGIG (reference sequence). The CDR3 runs to 14 residues. The CDR3 sequence: CAWVRGSSGNTIYF. The CDR3, as DNA: TGTGCCTGGGTCCGGGGGAGCTCTGGAAACACCATATATTTT.

The genes are TRBV4-1 and TRBJ2-1, with D uncertain. Trimming pared 4 bases from V and 8 bases from J, leaving 12 bases between. The CDR3 has 13 residues. Germline values: CDR1 MGHRA, CDR2 YSYEKL. The CDR3 DNA reads TGCGCCAGCAGCCTGACTCGCTTGGATGAGCAGTTCTTC. Protein: CASSLTRLDEQFF.